This record concerns one T cell receptor beta chain sequence. The sample comes from a study of T cell responses to AZD1222 COVID-19 vaccine. The CDR3 has 12 amino acids. The V end was cut by 6 bases, the J end by 9 bases, with 13 bases between. Looked up from germline, CDR1 is MNHEY and CDR2 is SVGEGT. Clones were read by immunoSEQ multiplex PCR, and TCRdb kept only the in-frame ones, dropping some. This table has nearly 110,000 clones, about 90% appearing once. The receptor was derived from an adult in good health. Sequencing used peripheral blood, obtained on day 0 of AZD1222 vaccination. The chain couples TRBV6-2 or TRBV6-3 to TRBJ2-3, with D possibly being TRBD1 or TRBD2 (5 bases each). CDR3 coding DNA: TGTGCCAGCAGCGGCCCCGAGGGGACGCAGTATTTT. This translates into CASSGPEGTQYF.